This entry is about one TCR beta chain. The data are from a study of T-cell memory formation after mild COVID-19. Looking at the study overall: Largely donor-specific TCR clusters were found.

Trimming took 1 base from V and 6 from J, leaving 4 bases between them. This CDR3 is built from 12 residues. Germline CDR1 is SNHLY and CDR2 is FYNNEI. Constant-segment primers were used for 5'RACE, and the resulting TCR alpha and TCR beta cDNA libraries carried sample barcodes and UMIs. TCRdb redid the calling of the 5' RACE reads with MiXCR, one entry per CDR3 protein. The data show about 560,000 distinct CDR3 sequences, more than 15% seen once. This rearrangement joins TRBV2 to TRBJ1-5, with D hard to call. The specimen sequenced was PBMCs or a T cell subset sorted from them (not recorded which). This TCR was recovered from an adult woman who had mild COVID-19 (a few samples of this study predate the infection). Cell type and time point are not known. The CDR3 nucleotides are TGTGCCAGCAGTGAAGAACCTCAGCCCCAGCATTTT. This encodes CASSEEPQPQHF.